These 4 T cell receptor beta chains share one sample of origin, sequenced in a study of blood T cell repertoires in COVID-19. The assay was immunoSEQ multiplex PCR, and TCRdb's table has in-frame clones only and misses some. The sample lists approximately 200,000 clones, roughly nine tenths seen once, with roughly 2.9% in the top ten. Material: peripheral blood. These TCRs come from a woman between 25 and 40 years old with active or convalescent COVID-19.

The chain employs TRBV7-9 and TRBJ1-1; D is unclear. Trimming cost V 4 bases and J 7 bases, with 7 bases left between them. The CDR3 runs 11 residues. The germline V gene encodes CDR1 SEHNR and CDR2 FQNEAQ (reference sequence). CDR3 amino acids: CASSSGIEAFF. The CDR3 DNA follows: TGTGCCAGCAGCTCCGGGATTGAAGCTTTCTTT.

The genes are TRBV5-6 and TRBJ1-5; D gene ambiguous. This CDR3 is 14 amino acids long. V was trimmed by 1 base and J by 9 bases, leaving 14 bases between them. Per the germline V gene, CDR1 is SGHDT and CDR2 is YYEEEE. CDR3 sequence: CASSLYWVIAPQHF. The CDR3 DNA reads TGTGCCAGCAGCTTGTATTGGGTTATAGCGCCCCAGCATTTT.

The chain employs TRBV27 and TRBJ2-5; 9 bases map to TRBD2. This CDR3 is built from 16 residues. The V segment lost 1 base and the J segment 4 bases; nucleotides outside the gene matches: 7. The germline V gene encodes CDR1 MNHEY and CDR2 SMNVEV (reference sequence). DNA of the CDR3: TGTGCCAGCAGTTTATTACTCGGGACTAGCTCAGAGACCCAGTACTTC. Its translation: CASSLLLGTSSETQYF.

V gene TRBV4-2 combines with J gene TRBJ2-5; tentative D call: TRBD2 (6 bases). Germline V gene lookup returns CDR1 LGHNA and CDR2 YNFKEQ. The CDR3 is 19 amino acids. Trimming cost V 1 base and J 1 base, with 22 bases left between them. CDR3 sequence (DNA): TGTGCCAGCAGCCAAGGGTACAGGAAGAGCGGGCATTTCCAAGAGACCCAGTACTTC. Residues: CASSQGYRKSGHFQETQYF.